Listed below are T cell receptor beta chains from one sample, sequenced in a study of cytomegalovirus exposure and HLA in healthy donors. The assay was immunoSEQ multiplex PCR, and TCRdb's table has in-frame clones only and misses some. The sample holds 120,000 to 150,000 clones, just under 75% seen once. Input material: PBMCs. Receptors originate from a woman between 18 and 29 years old in good health and CMV-seronegative. Both conserved end residues are part of each CDR3. Each record gives: J gene, V gene, D gene, clone size, CDR3 protein, CDR3 DNA. D genes are given only for firm matches. Clone size is stated in some rows and not others, as once, few, many or a class when expanded.

j_call: TRBJ2-3
v_call: TRBV4-2
d_call: TRBD2
clone_size: many
cdr3_aa: CASSQGLAGGPATDTQYF
cdr3_nt: TGTGCCAGCAGCCAAGGGCTAGCGGGGGGGCCGGCGACAGATACGCAGTATTTT

j_call: TRBJ2-3
v_call: TRBV11-3
d_call: -
clone_size: -
cdr3_aa: CASSATGTDTQYF
cdr3_nt: TGTGCCAGCAGCGCCACAGGGACAGATACGCAGTATTTT

j_call: TRBJ2-5
v_call: TRBV11-2
d_call: TRBD1
clone_size: once
cdr3_aa: CASSRPGQGQETQYF
cdr3_nt: TGTGCCAGCAGTCGACCAGGACAGGGCCAAGAGACCCAGTACTTC

j_call: TRBJ1-1
v_call: TRBV19
d_call: TRBD1
clone_size: few
cdr3_aa: CASSMEDRRDRAFF
cdr3_nt: TGTGCCAGTAGTATGGAGGACAGGAGGGATCGAGCTTTCTTT

j_call: TRBJ2-1
v_call: TRBV20-1
d_call: -
clone_size: -
cdr3_aa: CSASTNNEQFF
cdr3_nt: TGCAGTGCCTCGACTAACAATGAGCAGTTCTTC

j_call: TRBJ2-7
v_call: TRBV5-1
d_call: -
clone_size: -
cdr3_aa: CASSLVGQGLTYEQYF
cdr3_nt: TGCGCCAGCAGCTTGGTGGGGCAGGGCTTAACCTACGAGCAGTACTTC

j_call: TRBJ2-5
v_call: TRBV30
d_call: -
clone_size: -
cdr3_aa: CAWTQRGPETQYF
cdr3_nt: TGTGCCTGGACCCAAAGGGGTCCGGAGACCCAGTACTTC

j_call: TRBJ1-6
v_call: TRBV7-2
d_call: TRBD1
clone_size: -
cdr3_aa: CASSLDRVSSYNSPLHF
cdr3_nt: TGTGCCAGCAGCCTCGACAGGGTTAGCTCCTATAATTCACCCCTCCACTTT

j_call: TRBJ2-1
v_call: TRBV2
d_call: TRBD1
clone_size: -
cdr3_aa: CASSEGTGRNEQFF
cdr3_nt: TGTGCCAGCAGTGAAGGGACAGGGAGAAATGAGCAGTTCTTC

j_call: TRBJ1-1
v_call: TRBV19
d_call: -
clone_size: -
cdr3_aa: CASGRGRAFF
cdr3_nt: TGTGCCTCCGGTCGGGGGAGAGCTTTCTTT

j_call: TRBJ2-5
v_call: TRBV4-3
d_call: -
clone_size: -
cdr3_aa: CASSQDRIGRGTQYF
cdr3_nt: TGCGCCAGCAGCCAAGATCGAATCGGACGGGGGACCCAGTACTTC

j_call: TRBJ2-1
v_call: TRBV9
d_call: TRBD2
clone_size: few
cdr3_aa: CASSKQGVGGLANNEQFF
cdr3_nt: TGTGCCAGCAGCAAACAGGGGGTTGGGGGACTAGCGAATAATGAGCAGTTCTTC

j_call: TRBJ2-1
v_call: TRBV11-2
d_call: TRBD1
clone_size: -
cdr3_aa: CASSFRTGVYEQFF
cdr3_nt: TGTGCCAGCAGCTTTAGGACAGGGGTCTATGAGCAGTTCTTC

j_call: TRBJ2-1
v_call: TRBV5-4
d_call: TRBD1
clone_size: -
cdr3_aa: CASSWGQGPYNEQFF
cdr3_nt: TGTGCCAGCAGCTGGGGACAGGGACCTTACAATGAGCAGTTCTTC

j_call: TRBJ2-6
v_call: TRBV28
d_call: -
clone_size: -
cdr3_aa: CASYRDRWAGANGLTF
cdr3_nt: TGTGCCAGCTACAGGGACCGATGGGCTGGGGCCAACGGCCTGACTTTC

j_call: TRBJ2-3
v_call: TRBV7-8
d_call: -
clone_size: -
cdr3_aa: CASSLGGGQITDTQYF
cdr3_nt: TGTGCCAGCAGCTTAGGGGGGGGCCAAATCACAGATACGCAGTATTTT

j_call: TRBJ2-5
v_call: TRBV7-9
d_call: TRBD2
clone_size: -
cdr3_aa: CASSVSGRGETQYF
cdr3_nt: TGTGCCAGCAGCGTTAGCGGGCGGGGGGAGACCCAGTACTTC

j_call: TRBJ2-1
v_call: TRBV7-2
d_call: TRBD2
clone_size: -
cdr3_aa: CASSLGLAGVSSYNEQFF
cdr3_nt: TGTGCCAGCAGCCTAGGACTAGCGGGGGTCTCCTCCTACAATGAGCAGTTCTTC

j_call: TRBJ1-5
v_call: TRBV29-1
d_call: TRBD1
clone_size: -
cdr3_aa: CSVAGTGGGGRIQPQHF
cdr3_nt: TGCAGCGTGGCTGGGACAGGGGGCGGAGGTCGGATTCAGCCCCAGCATTTT

j_call: TRBJ1-3
v_call: TRBV18
d_call: -
clone_size: -
cdr3_aa: CASSPREASSGNTIYF
cdr3_nt: TGTGCCAGCTCACCCAGAGAGGCAAGCTCTGGAAACACCATATATTTT

j_call: TRBJ1-5
v_call: TRBV2
d_call: TRBD1
clone_size: -
cdr3_aa: CASSGGQGAREPQHF
cdr3_nt: TGTGCCAGCAGTGGGGGACAGGGGGCGCGAGAACCCCAGCATTTT

j_call: TRBJ2-3
v_call: TRBV10-2
d_call: -
clone_size: -
cdr3_aa: CASSQRDTQYF
cdr3_nt: TGCGCCAGCAGCCAGAGGGATACGCAGTATTTT

j_call: TRBJ2-2
v_call: TRBV29-1
d_call: TRBD2
clone_size: -
cdr3_aa: CSVYGLADTGELFF
cdr3_nt: TGCAGCGTTTACGGACTAGCGGACACCGGGGAGCTGTTTTTT

j_call: TRBJ2-5
v_call: TRBV2
d_call: TRBD1
clone_size: -
cdr3_aa: CASRRDRAGETQYF
cdr3_nt: TGTGCCAGCAGACGAGACAGGGCTGGGGAGACCCAGTACTTC

j_call: TRBJ2-7
v_call: TRBV6-6
d_call: -
clone_size: -
cdr3_aa: CASSLDSYEQYF
cdr3_nt: TGTGCCAGCAGCTTGGACAGCTACGAGCAGTACTTC

j_call: TRBJ2-1
v_call: TRBV5-5
d_call: TRBD2
clone_size: -
cdr3_aa: CASSFRLTSGLYNEQFF
cdr3_nt: TGTGCCAGCAGCTTCCGCCTTACTAGCGGACTATACAATGAGCAGTTCTTC

j_call: TRBJ2-5
v_call: TRBV18
d_call: -
clone_size: -
cdr3_aa: CASSPSEEETQYF
cdr3_nt: TGTGCCAGCTCACCGTCTGAGGAAGAGACCCAGTACTTC

j_call: TRBJ2-6
v_call: TRBV2
d_call: -
clone_size: -
cdr3_aa: CASRRALSGANVLTF
cdr3_nt: TGTGCCAGCAGGCGGGCCCTCTCTGGGGCCAACGTCCTGACTTTC

j_call: TRBJ1-1
v_call: TRBV7-3
d_call: -
clone_size: -
cdr3_aa: CASRTTGMSTEAFF
cdr3_nt: TGTGCCAGCAGAACTACAGGGATGAGCACTGAAGCTTTCTTT

j_call: TRBJ2-1
v_call: TRBV5-4
d_call: -
clone_size: -
cdr3_aa: CASSSDPRSWGDEQFF
cdr3_nt: TGTGCCAGCAGCTCCGACCCAAGGTCGTGGGGGGATGAGCAGTTCTTC

j_call: TRBJ1-4
v_call: TRBV6-1
d_call: -
clone_size: few
cdr3_aa: CASSDYPTTNEKLFF
cdr3_nt: TGTGCCAGCAGTGACTATCCGACAACTAATGAAAAACTGTTTTTT